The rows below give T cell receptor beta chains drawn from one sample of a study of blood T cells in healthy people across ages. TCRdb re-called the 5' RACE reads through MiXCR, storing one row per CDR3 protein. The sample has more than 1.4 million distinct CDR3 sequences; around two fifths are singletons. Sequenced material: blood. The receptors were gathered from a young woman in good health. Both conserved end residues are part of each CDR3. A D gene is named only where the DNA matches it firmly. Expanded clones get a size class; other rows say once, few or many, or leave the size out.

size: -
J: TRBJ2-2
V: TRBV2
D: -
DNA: TGTGCCAGCAGTATCACAGGGAACACCGGGGAGCTGTTTTTT
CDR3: CASSITGNTGELFF

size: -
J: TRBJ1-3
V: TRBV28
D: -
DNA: TGTGCCAGCGGCTCTACAGGGTCCGGAAACACCATATATTTT
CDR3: CASGSTGSGNTIYF

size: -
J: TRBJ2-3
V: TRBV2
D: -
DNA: TGTGCCAGCAGCCCCAGCCCCACAGATACGCAGTATTTT
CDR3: CASSPSPTDTQYF

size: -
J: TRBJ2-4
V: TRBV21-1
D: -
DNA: TGTGCCAGCAGCAAAGATCAGGGGGCAGCCAAAAACATTCAGTACTTC
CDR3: CASSKDQGAAKNIQYF

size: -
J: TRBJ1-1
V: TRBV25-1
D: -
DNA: TGTGCCAGCAGTGATGGGACTAACACTGAAGCTTTCTTT
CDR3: CASSDGTNTEAFF

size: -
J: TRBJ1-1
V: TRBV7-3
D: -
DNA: TGTGCCAGCACCCTTTCGACGACAGGTCTCACTGAAGCTTTCTTT
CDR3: CASTLSTTGLTEAFF

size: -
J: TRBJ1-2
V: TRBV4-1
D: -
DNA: TGCGCCAGCAGCCAAGGTAATATGATCGGGGCTGGAGGCTACACCTTC
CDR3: CASSQGNMIGAGGYTF

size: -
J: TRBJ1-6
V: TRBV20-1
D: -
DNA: TGCAGTGCTCACTTCGGGACCGCCAATTCACCCCTCCACTTT
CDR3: CSAHFGTANSPLHF

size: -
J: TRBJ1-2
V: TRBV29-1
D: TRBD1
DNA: TGCAGCGGCATAGGACAGGGAGAGTGGGGCTACACCTTC
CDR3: CSGIGQGEWGYTF

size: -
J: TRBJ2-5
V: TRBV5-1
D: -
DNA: TGCGCCAGCAGCCTCGACCCAGGAAATGAGCAGTACTTC
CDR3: CASSLDPGNEQYF

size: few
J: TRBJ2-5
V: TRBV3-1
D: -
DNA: TGTGCCAGCAGCGACAGACGCGTTGGAGAGACCCAGTACTTC
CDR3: CASSDRRVGETQYF

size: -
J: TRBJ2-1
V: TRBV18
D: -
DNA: TGTGCCAGCTCACCGGGCCTCGGAGGCCTGAGCTCCTACAATGAGCAGTTCTTC
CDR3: CASSPGLGGLSSYNEQFF

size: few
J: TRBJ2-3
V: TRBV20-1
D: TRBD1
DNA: TGCAGTGCTAGTCCGGACAGGACAGATACGCAGTATTTT
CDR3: CSASPDRTDTQYF

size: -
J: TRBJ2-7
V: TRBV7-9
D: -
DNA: TGTGCCAGCAGCTTAGTACCAGGGGCAGCCTACGAGCAGTACTTC
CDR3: CASSLVPGAAYEQYF

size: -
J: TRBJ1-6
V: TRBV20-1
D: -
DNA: TGCAGTGCTAGGTCACCTACCGCCAATTCACCCCTCCACTTT
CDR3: CSARSPTANSPLHF

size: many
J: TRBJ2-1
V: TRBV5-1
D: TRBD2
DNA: TGTGCCAGCAGTCTGACTAGCGGGGGATACAATGAGCAGTTCTTC
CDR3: CASSLTSGGYNEQFF

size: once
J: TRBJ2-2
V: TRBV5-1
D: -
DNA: TGCGCCAGCAGCTTGGATGGGGTTAGTGGATACACCGGGGAGCTGTTTTTT
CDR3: CASSLDGVSGYTGELFF

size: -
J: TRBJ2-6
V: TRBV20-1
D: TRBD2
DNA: TGCAGTGCTTACGGGACTAGCGGAACCAACGTCCTGACTTTC
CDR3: CSAYGTSGTNVLTF

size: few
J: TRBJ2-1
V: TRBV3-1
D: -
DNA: TGTGCCAGCAGCCAAGAGTCAAGCCAGAATGAGCAGTTCTTC
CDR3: CASSQESSQNEQFF

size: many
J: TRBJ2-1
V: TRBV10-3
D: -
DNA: TGTGCCATCTCGGGAACCTACAATGAGCAGTTCTTC
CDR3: CAISGTYNEQFF

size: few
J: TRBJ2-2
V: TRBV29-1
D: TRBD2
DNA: TGCAGCGTCGCGGGCCGGGAGGCCGGGGAGCTGTTTTTT
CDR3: CSVAGREAGELFF

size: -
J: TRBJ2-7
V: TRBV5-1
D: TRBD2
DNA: TGCGCCAGCAGCTTCCCTAGCGGCTCCTACGAGCAGTACTTC
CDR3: CASSFPSGSYEQYF

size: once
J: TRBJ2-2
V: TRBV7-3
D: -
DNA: TGTGCCAGCAGCTTAATCAGGGGTGGGACCGGGGAGCTGTTTTTT
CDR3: CASSLIRGGTGELFF

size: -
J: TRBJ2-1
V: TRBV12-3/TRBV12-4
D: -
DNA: TGTGCCAGCAGTCCCGGGAGTTTCTCCTACAATGAGCAGTTCTTC
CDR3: CASSPGSFSYNEQFF

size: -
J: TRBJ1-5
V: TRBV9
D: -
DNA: TGTGCCAGCAGCCCCACAGGGATCCATCAGCCCCAGCATTTT
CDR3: CASSPTGIHQPQHF

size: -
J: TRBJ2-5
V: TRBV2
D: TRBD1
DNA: TGTGCCAGCACCGAGGGGGACAGGGGAAATGAGCAGTACTTC
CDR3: CASTEGDRGNEQYF

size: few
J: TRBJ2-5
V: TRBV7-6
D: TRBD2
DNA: TGTGCCAGCACCTCGCGGGCTAGCGGGACCCAAGAGACCCAGTACTTC
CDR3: CASTSRASGTQETQYF

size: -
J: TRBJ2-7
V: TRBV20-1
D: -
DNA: TGCAGTGCTAGAGTGACACCAAACCCCTACGAGCAGTACTTC
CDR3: CSARVTPNPYEQYF

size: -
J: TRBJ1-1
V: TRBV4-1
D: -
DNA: TGCGCCAGCAGCCAAATAAAAGTCATGGGCCTTGAAGCTTTCTTT
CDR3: CASSQIKVMGLEAFF

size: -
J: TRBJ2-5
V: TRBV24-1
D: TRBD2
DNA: TGTGCCACCAATGATGTTGACACCCCGGGAGGAGAGACCCAGTACTTC
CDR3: CATNDVDTPGGETQYF

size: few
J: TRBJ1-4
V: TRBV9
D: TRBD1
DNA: TGTGCCAGCAGCGGGGGACAGGGTGAAAAACTGTTTTTT
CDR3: CASSGGQGEKLFF

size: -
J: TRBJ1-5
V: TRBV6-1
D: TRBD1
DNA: TGTGCCAGCAGCCGTACAGGGGGTAAAGGCAATCAGCCCCAGCATTTT
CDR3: CASSRTGGKGNQPQHF

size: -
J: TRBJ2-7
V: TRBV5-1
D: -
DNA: TGCGCCAGCAGTCATTGGAGCAGTTCGAGGAACGAGCAGTACTTC
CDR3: CASSHWSSSRNEQYF

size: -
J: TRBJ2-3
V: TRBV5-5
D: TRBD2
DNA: TGTGCCAGCAGCTTCGGGACTAGCGGGAACTCAGATACGCAGTATTTT
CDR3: CASSFGTSGNSDTQYF

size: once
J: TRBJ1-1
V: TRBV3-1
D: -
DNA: TGTGCCAGCAGCCAAGTAGGGGCAGGGAGGAACACTGAAGCTTTCTTT
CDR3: CASSQVGAGRNTEAFF

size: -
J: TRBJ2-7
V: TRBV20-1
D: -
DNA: TGCAGTGCTAGAGAGGATGGGCGAGGAGGGATATACAATGAGCAGTACTTC
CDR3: CSAREDGRGGIYNEQYF

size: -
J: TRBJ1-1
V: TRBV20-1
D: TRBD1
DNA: TGCAGTGCTAGTACGCAGGGGGCGGGTTCTCACACTGAAGCTTTCTTT
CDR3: CSASTQGAGSHTEAFF

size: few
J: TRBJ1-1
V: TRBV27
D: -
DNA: TGTGCCAGCAGTATAGACAGAAACACTGAAGCTTTCTTT
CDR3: CASSIDRNTEAFF

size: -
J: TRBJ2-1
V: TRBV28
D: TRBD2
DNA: TGTGCCAGCAAGATGACTAGCAGCCCCTACAATGAGCAGTTCTTC
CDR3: CASKMTSSPYNEQFF

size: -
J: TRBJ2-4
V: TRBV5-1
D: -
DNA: TGCGCCAGCAGTCTCGACCCGCAATCCTACAATGAGCAGTACTTC
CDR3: CASSLDPQSYNEQYF

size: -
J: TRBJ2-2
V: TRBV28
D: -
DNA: TGTGCCAGCAGTTCCTTCGGGGTCCACACCGGGGAGCTGTTTTTT
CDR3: CASSSFGVHTGELFF

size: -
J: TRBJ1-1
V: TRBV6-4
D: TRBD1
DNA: TGTGCCAGCAGCCCACAGGGGGCTGTGAACACTGAAGCTTTCTTT
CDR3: CASSPQGAVNTEAFF

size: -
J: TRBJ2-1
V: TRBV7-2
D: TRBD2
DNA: TGTGCCAGCAGCTTAGTATCCCCGCTAGCGGGAGGGCCCGTGGAGTTCTTC
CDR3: CASSLVSPLAGGPVEFF

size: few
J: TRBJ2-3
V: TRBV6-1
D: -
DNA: TGTGCCAGCAGTGAAGGTAGCGGCACAGATACGCAGTATTTT
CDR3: CASSEGSGTDTQYF

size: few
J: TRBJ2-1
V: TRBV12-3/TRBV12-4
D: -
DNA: TGTGCCAGCAGTTTAGGAGCTCAGCAGTTCTTC
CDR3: CASSLGAQQFF

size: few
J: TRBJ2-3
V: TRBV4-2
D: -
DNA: TGTGCCAGCAGCATAACTTTAGGGCCGATGTTAAGCACAGATACGCAGTATTTT
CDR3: CASSITLGPMLSTDTQYF

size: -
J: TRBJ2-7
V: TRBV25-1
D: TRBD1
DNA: TGTGCCAGCCTGGGACAGTACAATGAGCAGTACTTC
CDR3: CASLGQYNEQYF

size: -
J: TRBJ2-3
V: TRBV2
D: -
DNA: TGTGCCAGCAAGCGTGGGTTCACAGATACGCAGTATTTT
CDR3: CASKRGFTDTQYF

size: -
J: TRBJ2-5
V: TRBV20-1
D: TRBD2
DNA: TGCAGTGCTACCCGGGGGGTGGGGCCTCAAGAGACCCAGTACTTC
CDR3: CSATRGVGPQETQYF

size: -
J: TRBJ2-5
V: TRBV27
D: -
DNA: TGTGCCAGCAGTTTATCGAAGGGGTTCGTGTTTGAGACCCAGTACTTC
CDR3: CASSLSKGFVFETQYF

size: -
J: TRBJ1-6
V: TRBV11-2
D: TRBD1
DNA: TGTGCCAGCAGCCCTGAAGGGGGCGCCAGTTCTAATTCACCCCTCCACTTT
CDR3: CASSPEGGASSNSPLHF

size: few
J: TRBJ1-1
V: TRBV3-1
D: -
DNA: TGTGCCAGCAGCCAGGGGGTGGGGAACACTGAAGCTTTCTTT
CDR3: CASSQGVGNTEAFF

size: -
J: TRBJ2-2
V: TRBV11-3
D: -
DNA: TGTGCCGGCAGCCGGACTGCCTGGGGTGCCAGAACGAACACCGGGGAGCTGTTTTTT
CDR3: CAGSRTAWGARTNTGELFF

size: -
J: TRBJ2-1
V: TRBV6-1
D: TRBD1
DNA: TGTGCCAGCAGTAGCTGGGACAGGGGCGATGAGCAGTTCTTC
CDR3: CASSSWDRGDEQFF

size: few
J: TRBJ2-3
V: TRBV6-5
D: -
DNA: TGTGCCAGCAGTTCCGAGCGGTTGACAGATACGCAGTATTTT
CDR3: CASSSERLTDTQYF